Each of the 32 T cell receptor beta chains below was sequenced from the same sample in a study of neurological immune-mediated disorders. TCRdb reprocessed the 5' RACE reads with MiXCR, giving one entry per CDR3 protein. The sample has 27,000 or so distinct CDR3 sequences; over 20% are singletons. Material for sequencing was PBMCs. Receptors originate from a woman aged 60-75 years in good health.

This clonotype showed up many times. This chain connects TRBV6-2 or TRBV6-3 to TRBJ2-1; 13 positions agree with TRBD2. Germline CDR1 MNHEY, CDR2 SVGEGT. The length of the CDR3 is 17 residues. V dropped 2 bases and J dropped 10; count of bases not matched to a gene: 11. The CDR3 region has the DNA TGTGCCAGCAGTTACGCCCTACTAGCGGGGGGGCCACGAGAGCAGTTCTTC. The encoded protein is CASSYALLAGGPREQFF.

This clonotype was seen ten or more times. The chain joins TRBV28 to TRBJ1-1; D might be TRBD1 (5 bases). The ends were cut back, 8 bases at V and 3 bases at J, with 19 bases in the middle. The germline gives CDR1 MDHEN, CDR2 SYDVKM. The CDR3 has 15 residues. The CDR3 DNA reads as TGTGCCAGCCTCCTCCGGGACGGTTTGTACACTGAAGCTTTCTTT. Its translation: CASLLRDGLYTEAFF.

This clonotype was seen repeatedly, ten times or more. This chain links TRBV5-1 with TRBJ2-1; a weak D match, TRBD2 (6 bases). The CDR3 has 19 residues. Germline assignment: CDR1 SGHRS and CDR2 YFSETQ. Trimming removed 0 bases from V and 3 bases from J, with 22 bases in between. CDR3 protein: CASSLASPRDNGYYNEQFF. In nucleotides, the CDR3 is TGCGCCAGCAGCTTGGCCAGTCCGCGGGATAATGGGTACTACAATGAGCAGTTCTTC.

This clonotype was seen repeatedly, ten times or more. The gene calls are TRBV6-5 and TRBJ2-7, with D perhaps matching TRBD1 or TRBD2 (5 bases each). Germline CDR1 is MNHEY and CDR2 is SVGAGI. Trimming cost V 5 bases and J 1 base, with 18 bases left between them. The CDR3 contains 16 residues. The CDR3 DNA is TGTGCCAGCAGTACACCTGGGGACCACCTTTCCTACGAGCAGTACTTC. Amino acid sequence: CASSTPGDHLSYEQYF.

This rearrangement joins TRBV5-4 to TRBJ2-7, with 7 positions matching TRBD1. This CDR3 comprises 16 residues. The germline V gene encodes CDR1 SGHNT and CDR2 YYREEE (reference sequence). V lost 0 bases, J lost 1 base, and 7 bases stayed unmatched. The CDR3 DNA sequence: TGTGCCAGCAGCTTGGAGGGACAGATCCGTTCCTACGAGCAGTACTTC. This sequence encodes CASSLEGQIRSYEQYF.

This clonotype has at least ten counts. J is TRBJ2-1 and V is TRBV7-8; D gene uncertain. With 1 base removed from V and 4 bases from J, the gap between germline ends came to 11 bases. The CDR3 contains 15 residues. The germline CDR1 and CDR2 sequences are SGHVS and FQNEAQ. The CDR3 reads CASSLVAGLYNEQFF. The CDR3 nucleotides are TGTGCCAGCAGCTTAGTAGCCGGGTTATACAATGAGCAGTTCTTC.

This clonotype was found many times. The chain carries TRBV6-1 and TRBJ1-5, with D perhaps matching TRBD1 (6 bases). Germline-derived CDR1 and CDR2 are MNHNS and SASEGT. Between the trimmed V and J ends, which lost 3 bases and 0 bases, there was a span of 9 bases. The CDR3 is 15 residues long. As DNA, the CDR3 is TGTGCCAGCAGTGATAGGGGGTATAGCAATCAGCCCCAGCATTTT. Translation gives CASSDRGYSNQPQHF.

This clonotype was observed at least ten times. The chain links TRBV4-3 to TRBJ2-7; D call uncertain. CDR1 LGHNA and CDR2 YSLEER come from the germline V gene. There are 16 residues in the CDR3. Trimming took off 0 bases at V and 4 bases at J, with 16 bases between the two ends. The CDR3 reads CASSQDRAQPLYEQYF. The DNA for the CDR3 is TGCGCCAGCAGCCAAGATCGCGCCCAACCATTATACGAGCAGTACTTC.

This clonotype showed up many times. The V and J genes are TRBV6-4 and TRBJ2-1; 9 nucleotides line up with TRBD2. CDR1 MRHNA and CDR2 SNTAGT come from the germline V gene. After removal of 4 bases from V and 9 bases from J, the junction contained 10 bases not matched to a gene. There are 15 residues in the CDR3. CDR3 DNA sequence: TGTGCCAGCAGTGCCTGGGCTAGCGGGAACAGTGAGCAGTTCTTC. Its protein is CASSAWASGNSEQFF.

This clonotype was seen ten or more times. The chain couples TRBV28 to TRBJ2-7; D is unresolved. This CDR3 region has 11 residues. The V gene lost 6 bases and the J gene lost 3 bases, with 6 bases spanning the gap. Germline-derived CDR1 and CDR2 are MDHEN and SYDVKM. The CDR3 region has the DNA TGTGCCAGCAGACAAAACTACGAGCAGTACTTC. It is translated as CASRQNYEQYF.

In its sample, this clonotype was seen many times. The CDR3 DNA is TGCGCCAGCAGCCTGGACGCGGGAGGGTCCCAAGAGACCCAGTACTTC. It yields the protein CASSLDAGGSQETQYF. The chain couples TRBV5-1 to TRBJ2-5, with TRBD2 matching over 9 bases. Germline V gene data show CDR1 as SGHRS and CDR2 as YFSETQ. The CDR3 is made up of 16 amino acids. The ends lost 4 bases at V and 1 base at J; junction bases unmatched: 8.

The genes are TRBV7-2 and TRBJ2-1, with D unclear. The CDR3 is 15 amino acids. From germline, CDR1 is SGHTA and CDR2 FQGNSA. With 3 bases removed from V and 1 base from J, the gap between germline ends came to 10 bases. The DNA of the CDR3 is TGTGCCAGCAGCTTCGATGGTAATTCCTACAATGAGCAGTTCTTC. As protein: CASSFDGNSYNEQFF.

This clonotype occurred once. The gene calls are TRBV7-9 and TRBJ1-2, with D possibly being TRBD1 (5 bases). Germline V gene lookup returns CDR1 SEHNR and CDR2 FQNEAQ (reference sequence). The CDR3 sequence is 15 residues long. Trimming took off 7 bases at V and 6 bases at J, with 21 bases between the two ends. In nucleotides, the CDR3 is TGTGCCAGCAACACAAGGGGCGAGAGGTGGAATGGCTACACCTTC. Its translation is CASNTRGERWNGYTF.

This clonotype was seen once. This chain links TRBV5-1 with TRBJ2-2; 14 nucleotides agree with TRBD2. CDR1 is SGHRS, CDR2 YFSETQ, per germline. The CDR3 has 18 amino acids. After removal of 0 bases from V and 3 bases from J, the junction contained 4 bases not matched to a gene. The CDR3 DNA follows: TGCGCCAGCAGCTTGGAGGGGACTAGCGGGAGAGACACCGGGGAGCTGTTTTTT. It yields the protein CASSLEGTSGRDTGELFF.

The sample holds many counts of this clonotype. The chain employs TRBV6-6 and TRBJ2-3; a weak D match, TRBD1 (5 bases). This CDR3 is built from 15 residues. The V end lost 2 bases, the J end lost 6 bases, and 15 bases lay between the germline ends. The germline V gene has CDR1 MNHNY and CDR2 SVGAGI (reference sequence). CDR3: CASSYGWAGRDTQYF. The CDR3 DNA reads as TGTGCCAGCAGTTACGGGTGGGCAGGGCGTGATACGCAGTATTTT.

This clonotype was counted at least ten times. The chain employs TRBV18 and TRBJ2-3; TRBD1 agrees at 8 bases. The CDR3 consists of 15 residues. The V gene's germline CDR1 is KGHSH and CDR2 LQKENI. Trimming removed 2 bases from V and 2 bases from J; junction bases left unmatched: 3. The CDR3 reads CASSPRTGYTDTQYF. The CDR3 nucleotides read TGTGCCAGCTCACCAAGGACAGGGTACACAGATACGCAGTATTTT.

This clonotype was seen many times. This chain links TRBV20-1 with TRBJ2-7; TRBD2 aligns across 9 bases. Germline V gives CDR1 DFQATT, CDR2 SNEGSKA (reference sequence). The CDR3 runs 13 residues. V was clipped by 5 bases and J by 3 bases; unmatched bases: 5. CDR3 protein: CSAYLAGNYEQYF. The CDR3 DNA follows: TGCAGTGCTTACCTAGCGGGGAACTACGAGCAGTACTTC.

This clonotype was recorded many times. Relative to the germline gene, one junction end is altered; a read error may explain this. The V call is TRBV12-5, the J call TRBJ2-1, with D possibly matching TRBD2 (6 bases). The CDR3 extends over 10 amino acids. Germline V gene lookup returns CDR1 LGHNT and CDR2 FRNRAP. In DNA, the CDR3 is TGTGCTAGTGGTCCGGGACTCCTTGGCTTC. As protein: CASGPGLLGF.

Within the sample, this clonotype is medium-sized. This rearrangement joins TRBV20-1 to TRBJ2-5; D is unresolved. In germline, CDR1 is DFQATT, CDR2 SNEGSKA (reference sequence). The CDR3 consists of 15 residues. Trimming shortened V by 3 bases and J by 0 bases, and 14 bases separated the two germline ends. The CDR3 reads CSASPAGWYQETQYF. In nucleotides, the CDR3 is TGCAGTGCTAGCCCGGCCGGCTGGTACCAAGAGACCCAGTACTTC.

This clonotype was observed at least ten times. The rearrangement joins TRBV11-2 to TRBJ2-5; the D gene could be TRBD1 or TRBD2 (6 bases each). The CDR3 sequence is 15 residues long. CDR1 is SGHAT, CDR2 FQNNGV, per germline. The V and J ends lost 1 base and 2 bases respectively, with 11 bases between them. The CDR3 protein is CASSLGRGPQETQYF. Written as DNA, the CDR3 is TGTGCCAGCAGCTTAGGACGGGGGCCGCAAGAGACCCAGTACTTC.

The chain has TRBV2 and TRBJ2-3; TRBD2 matches 8 bases. The CDR3 consists of 17 residues. From germline, CDR1 is SNHLY and CDR2 FYNNEI. Trimming took 4 bases from V and 0 from J; bases not matched to a gene: 9. The CDR3 sequence is CASSAAGGHPSTDTQYF. The CDR3 coding sequence is TGTGCCAGCAGTGCGGCGGGGGGACATCCTAGCACAGATACGCAGTATTTT.

This clonotype was detected ten times or more. The CDR3 coding sequence is TGCGCCAGCAGCTTGGGAAACATGAACACTGAAGCTTTCTTT. Protein sequence: CASSLGNMNTEAFF. The chain recombines TRBV5-1 with TRBJ1-1; no reliable D call. From germline, CDR1 is SGHRS and CDR2 YFSETQ. Trimming took off 0 bases at V and 0 bases at J, with 6 bases between the two ends. This CDR3 contains 14 residues.

This clonotype was seen many times. DNA for the CDR3: TGTGCCAGCAGCTTACGGACTAGCGGGAGCTCCCATGAGCAGTTCTTC. Translation gives CASSLRTSGSSHEQFF. J is TRBJ2-1 and V is TRBV7-8, with 13 bases fitting TRBD2. The CDR3 runs 16 residues. Germline lookup yields CDR1 SGHVS and CDR2 FQNEAQ. After removal of 2 bases from V and 8 bases from J, the junction contained 6 bases not matched to a gene.

By share, this clonotype counts as medium-sized. V gene TRBV15 combines with J gene TRBJ2-5; D call uncertain. Germline V gene data show CDR1 as LNHNV and CDR2 as YYDKDF (reference sequence). The CDR3 runs 12 residues. Trimming took off 0 bases at V and 5 bases at J, with 4 bases between the two ends. The CDR3 region is CATSRDVETQYF. CDR3 DNA sequence: TGTGCCACCAGCAGAGATGTGGAGACCCAGTACTTC.

There are many counts of this clonotype. The chain has TRBV20-1 and TRBJ2-7; TRBD2 aligns across 11 bases. This CDR3 is 13 amino acids long. Germline assignment: CDR1 DFQATT and CDR2 SNEGSKA (reference sequence). Trimming at V came to 3 bases and at J to 4 bases, leaving 2 bases not matched to a gene. The CDR3, as DNA: TGCAGTGCTAGCCCTAGCGGGAGGTACGAGCAGTACTTC. As protein: CSASPSGRYEQYF.

This clonotype came up many times. The chain carries TRBV29-1 and TRBJ2-1; D is possibly TRBD1 or TRBD2 (5 bases each). Germline lookup yields CDR1 SQVTM and CDR2 ANQGSEA. The V end was cut by 4 bases, the J end by 10 bases, with 11 bases between. This CDR3 spans 11 amino acids. The CDR3, as DNA: TGCAGCGTTGCCCGGGACCTGGAGCAGTTCTTC. The encoded protein is CSVARDLEQFF.

This clonotype was observed at least ten times. The J gene is TRBJ2-7, the V gene TRBV6-2 or TRBV6-3; the match to TRBD1 covers 9 bases. Germline CDR1 reads MNHEY; CDR2 reads SVGEGT. The CDR3 has 15 residues. V gave up 4 bases and J gave up 4 bases; unmatched junction bases: 8. CDR3 residues: CASSSLGTGQYEQYF. The CDR3 DNA sequence: TGTGCCAGCAGTTCCCTCGGGACAGGGCAGTACGAGCAGTACTTC.

Details on this clonotype: A much larger clone lies one base from this, so it may be a read error. This chain connects TRBV28 to TRBJ1-6; D gene uncertain. Germline V CDR1 and CDR2: MDHEN, SYDVKM. V dropped 5 bases and J dropped 7 bases, with 12 bases sitting between them. The CDR3 contains 14 residues. CDR3 sequence reads: CASSPLLDNSPLHF. The DNA for the CDR3 is TGTGCCAGCAGTCCCCTCTTGGACAATTCACCCCTCCACTTT.

This clonotype has at least ten counts. The chain has TRBV4-3 and TRBJ1-1; 8 nucleotides align to TRBD1. The CDR3 is made up of 14 amino acids. Trimming cost V 5 bases and J 6 bases; bases outside gene matches: 8. Germline lookup yields CDR1 LGHNA and CDR2 YSLEER. CDR3 nucleotide sequence: TGCGCCAGCAGCTCAAACAGGGGGAAGGCTGAAGCTTTCTTT. Its protein is CASSSNRGKAEAFF.

This clonotype was picked up many times. This rearrangement joins TRBV6-5 to TRBJ2-2; TRBD1 matches at 10 bases. Germline lookup yields CDR1 MNHEY and CDR2 SVGAGI. This CDR3 is 16 amino acids long. Trimming removed 6 bases from V and 4 bases from J; junction bases left unmatched: 8. CDR3 sequence (DNA): TGTGCCAGCAGCCCCCTCCGGACAGGGGGCACCGGGGAGCTGTTTTTT. It is translated as CASSPLRTGGTGELFF.

This clonotype was found a few times. Relative to the germline gene, one junction end is altered; a read error may explain this. J is TRBJ2-3 and V is TRBV20-1; D call uncertain. The germline CDR1 and CDR2 sequences are DFQATT and SNEGSKA (reference sequence). This CDR3 spans 14 amino acids. CDR3 sequence (DNA): TGCAGTGCTAGAGATGGCTCCCTGGCTCCCAATGGAGCCTTT. Encoded protein: CSARDGSLAPNGAF.

This chain links TRBV28 with TRBJ2-1; tentative D call: TRBD1 (6 bases). The germline CDR1 and CDR2 sequences are MDHEN and SYDVKM. The CDR3 extends over 12 amino acids. Trimming cost V 5 bases and J 15 bases, with 17 bases left between them. As DNA, the CDR3 is TGTGCCAGCAGTAACCCAGGGGTTGCTTGGTTCTTC. The encoded protein is CASSNPGVAWFF.